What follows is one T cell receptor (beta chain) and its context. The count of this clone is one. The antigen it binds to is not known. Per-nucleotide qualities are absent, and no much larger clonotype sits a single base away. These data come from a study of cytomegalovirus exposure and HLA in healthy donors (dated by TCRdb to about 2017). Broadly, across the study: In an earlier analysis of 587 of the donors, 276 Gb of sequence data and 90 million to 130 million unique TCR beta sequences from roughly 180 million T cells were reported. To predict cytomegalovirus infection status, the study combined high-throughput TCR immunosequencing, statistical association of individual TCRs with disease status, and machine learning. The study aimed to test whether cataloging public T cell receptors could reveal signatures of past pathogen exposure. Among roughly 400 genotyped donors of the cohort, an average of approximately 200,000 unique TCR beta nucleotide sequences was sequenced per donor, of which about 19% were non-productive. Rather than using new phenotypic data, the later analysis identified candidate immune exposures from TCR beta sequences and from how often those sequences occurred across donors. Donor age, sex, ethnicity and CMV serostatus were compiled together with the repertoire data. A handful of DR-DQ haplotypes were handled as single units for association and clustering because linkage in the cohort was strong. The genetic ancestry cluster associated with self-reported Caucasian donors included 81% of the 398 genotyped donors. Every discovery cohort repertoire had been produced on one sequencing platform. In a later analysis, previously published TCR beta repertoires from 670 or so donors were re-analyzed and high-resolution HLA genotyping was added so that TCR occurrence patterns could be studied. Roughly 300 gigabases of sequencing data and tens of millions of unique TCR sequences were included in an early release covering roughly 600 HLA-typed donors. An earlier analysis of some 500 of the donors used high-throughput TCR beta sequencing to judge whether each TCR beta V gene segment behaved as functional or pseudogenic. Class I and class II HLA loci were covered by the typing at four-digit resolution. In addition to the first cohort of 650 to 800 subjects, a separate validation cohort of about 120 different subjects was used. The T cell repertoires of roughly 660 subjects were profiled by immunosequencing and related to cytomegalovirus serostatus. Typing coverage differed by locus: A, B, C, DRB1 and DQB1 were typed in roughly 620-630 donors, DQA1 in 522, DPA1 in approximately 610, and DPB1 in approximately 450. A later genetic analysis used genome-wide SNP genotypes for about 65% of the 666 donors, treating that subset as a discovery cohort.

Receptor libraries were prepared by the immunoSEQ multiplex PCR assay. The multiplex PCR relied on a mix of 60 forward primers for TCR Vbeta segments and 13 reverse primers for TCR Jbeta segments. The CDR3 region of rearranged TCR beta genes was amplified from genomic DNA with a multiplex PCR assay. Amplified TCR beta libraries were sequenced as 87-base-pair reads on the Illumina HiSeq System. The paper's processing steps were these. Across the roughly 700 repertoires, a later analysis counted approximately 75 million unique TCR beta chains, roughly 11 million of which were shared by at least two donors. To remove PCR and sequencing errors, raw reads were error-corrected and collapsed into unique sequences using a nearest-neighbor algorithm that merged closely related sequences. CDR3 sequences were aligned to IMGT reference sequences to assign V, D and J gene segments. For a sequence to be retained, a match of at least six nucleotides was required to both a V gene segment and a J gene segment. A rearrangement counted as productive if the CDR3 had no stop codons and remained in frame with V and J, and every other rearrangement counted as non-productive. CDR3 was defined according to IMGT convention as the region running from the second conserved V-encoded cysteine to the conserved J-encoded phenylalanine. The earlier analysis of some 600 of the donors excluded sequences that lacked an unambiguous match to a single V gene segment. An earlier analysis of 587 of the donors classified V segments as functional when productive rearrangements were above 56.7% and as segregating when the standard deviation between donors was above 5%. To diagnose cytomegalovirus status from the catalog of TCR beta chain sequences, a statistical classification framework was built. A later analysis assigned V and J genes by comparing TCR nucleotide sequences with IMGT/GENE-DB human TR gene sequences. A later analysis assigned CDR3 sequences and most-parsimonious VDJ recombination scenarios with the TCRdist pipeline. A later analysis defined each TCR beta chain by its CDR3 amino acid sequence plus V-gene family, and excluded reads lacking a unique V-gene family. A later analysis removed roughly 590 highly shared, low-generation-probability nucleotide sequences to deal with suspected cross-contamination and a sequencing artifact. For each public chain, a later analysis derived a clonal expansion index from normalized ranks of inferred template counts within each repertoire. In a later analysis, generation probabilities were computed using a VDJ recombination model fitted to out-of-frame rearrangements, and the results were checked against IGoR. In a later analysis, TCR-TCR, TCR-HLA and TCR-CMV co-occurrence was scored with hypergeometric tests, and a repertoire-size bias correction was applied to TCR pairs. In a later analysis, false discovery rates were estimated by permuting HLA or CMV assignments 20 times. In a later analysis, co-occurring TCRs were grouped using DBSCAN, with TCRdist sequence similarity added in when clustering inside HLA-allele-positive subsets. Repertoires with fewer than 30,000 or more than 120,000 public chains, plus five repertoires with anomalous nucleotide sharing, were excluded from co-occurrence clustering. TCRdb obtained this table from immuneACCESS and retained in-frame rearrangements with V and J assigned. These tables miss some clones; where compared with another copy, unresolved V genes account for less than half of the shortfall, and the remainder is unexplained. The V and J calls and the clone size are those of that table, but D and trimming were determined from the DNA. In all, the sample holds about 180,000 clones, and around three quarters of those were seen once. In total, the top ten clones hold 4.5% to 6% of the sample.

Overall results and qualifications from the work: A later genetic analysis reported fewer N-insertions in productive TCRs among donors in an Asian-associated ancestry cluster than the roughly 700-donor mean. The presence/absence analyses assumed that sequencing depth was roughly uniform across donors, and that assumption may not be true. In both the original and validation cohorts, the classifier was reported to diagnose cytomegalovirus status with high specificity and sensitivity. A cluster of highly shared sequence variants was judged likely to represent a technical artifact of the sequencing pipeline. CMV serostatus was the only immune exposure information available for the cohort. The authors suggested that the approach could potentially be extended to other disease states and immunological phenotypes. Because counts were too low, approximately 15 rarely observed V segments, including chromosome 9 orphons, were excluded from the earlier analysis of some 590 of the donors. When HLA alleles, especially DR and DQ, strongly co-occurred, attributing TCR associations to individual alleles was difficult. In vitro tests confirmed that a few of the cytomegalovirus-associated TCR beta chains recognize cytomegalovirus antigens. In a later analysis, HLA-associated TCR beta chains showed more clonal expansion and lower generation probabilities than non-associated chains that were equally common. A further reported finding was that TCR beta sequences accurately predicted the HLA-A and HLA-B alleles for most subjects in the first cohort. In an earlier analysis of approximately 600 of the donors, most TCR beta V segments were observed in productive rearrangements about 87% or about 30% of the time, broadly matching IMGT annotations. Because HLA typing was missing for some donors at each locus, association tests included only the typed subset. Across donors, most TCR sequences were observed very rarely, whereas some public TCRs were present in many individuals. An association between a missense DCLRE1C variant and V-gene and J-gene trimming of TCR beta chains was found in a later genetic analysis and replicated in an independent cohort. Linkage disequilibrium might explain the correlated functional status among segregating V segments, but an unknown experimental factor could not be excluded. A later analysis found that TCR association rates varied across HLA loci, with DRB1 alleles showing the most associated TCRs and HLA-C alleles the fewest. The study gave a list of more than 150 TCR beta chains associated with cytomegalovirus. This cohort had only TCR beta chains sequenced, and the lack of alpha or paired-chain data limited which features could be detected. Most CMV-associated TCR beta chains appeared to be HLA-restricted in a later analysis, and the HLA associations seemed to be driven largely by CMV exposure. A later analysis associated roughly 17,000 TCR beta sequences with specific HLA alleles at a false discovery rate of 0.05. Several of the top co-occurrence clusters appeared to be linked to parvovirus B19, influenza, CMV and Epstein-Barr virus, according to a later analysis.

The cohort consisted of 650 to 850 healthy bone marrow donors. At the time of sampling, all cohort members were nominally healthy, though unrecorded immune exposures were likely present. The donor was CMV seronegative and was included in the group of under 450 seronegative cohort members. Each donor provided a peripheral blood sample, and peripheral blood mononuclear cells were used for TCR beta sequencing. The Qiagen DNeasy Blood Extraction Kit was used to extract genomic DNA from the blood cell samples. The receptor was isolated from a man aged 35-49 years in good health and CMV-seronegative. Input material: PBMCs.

This receptor carries the CDR3 CASSPIGAGGADSNQPQHF. The DNA sequence reads TGTGCCAGCAGCCCGATAGGGGCTGGGGGGGCAGATAGCAATCAGCCCCAGCATTTT. The rearrangement combines TRBV7-9 with TRBJ1-5; tentative D gene TRBD1, with 6 bases matching. The germline V gene (reference sequence) gives CDR1 as SEHNR and CDR2 as FQNEAQ. V drops 5 bases and J drops 0 bases, leaving 23 bases in between. From the cysteine up to the phenylalanine, the CDR3 has a length of 19 residues. The read is trimmed to its CDR3 DNA, 57 bases read in frame from base 1.